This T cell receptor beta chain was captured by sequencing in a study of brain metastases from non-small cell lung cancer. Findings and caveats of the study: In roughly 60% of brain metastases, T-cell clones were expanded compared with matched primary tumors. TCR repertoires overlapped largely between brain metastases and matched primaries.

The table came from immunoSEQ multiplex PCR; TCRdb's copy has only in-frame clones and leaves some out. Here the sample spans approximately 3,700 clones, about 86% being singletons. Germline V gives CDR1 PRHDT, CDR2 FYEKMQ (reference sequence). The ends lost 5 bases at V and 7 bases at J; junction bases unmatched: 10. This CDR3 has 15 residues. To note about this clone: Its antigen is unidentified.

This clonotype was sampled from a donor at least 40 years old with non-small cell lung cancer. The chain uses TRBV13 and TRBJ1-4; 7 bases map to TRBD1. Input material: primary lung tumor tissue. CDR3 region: CASSRQGGHGEKLFF. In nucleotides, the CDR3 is TGTGCCAGCAGCCGACAGGGAGGGCATGGTGAAAAACTGTTTTTT.